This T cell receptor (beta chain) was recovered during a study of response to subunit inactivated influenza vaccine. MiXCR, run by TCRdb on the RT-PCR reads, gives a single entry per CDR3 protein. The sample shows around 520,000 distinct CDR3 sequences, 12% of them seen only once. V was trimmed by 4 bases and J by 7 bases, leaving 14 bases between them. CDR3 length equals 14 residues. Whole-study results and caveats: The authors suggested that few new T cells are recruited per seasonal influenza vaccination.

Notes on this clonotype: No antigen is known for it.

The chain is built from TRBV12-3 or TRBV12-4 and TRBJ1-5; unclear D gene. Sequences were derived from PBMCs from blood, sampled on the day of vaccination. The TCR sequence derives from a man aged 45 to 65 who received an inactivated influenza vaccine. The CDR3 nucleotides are TGTGCCAGCAGTTCTATGCAATTGACCCAGCCCCAGCATTTT. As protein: CASSSMQLTQPQHF.